This T cell receptor beta chain was sequenced during a study of OX40 agonist ivuxolimab in advanced cancers. Regarding the study as a whole: Blood T cells, both CD4+ and CD8+, expanded clonally by week 6 at 0.1 to 3.0 mg/kg. Some patients without response likewise showed low normalized clonal expansion.

Germline trimming cut 4 bases from V and 4 bases from J; bases unmatched to any gene: 2. Germline assignment: CDR1 SGHTA and CDR2 FQGNSA. This CDR3 has 15 amino acids. Profiled with immunoSEQ multiplex PCR; TCRdb holds only in-frame clones, not every one. In the table there are some 150,000 clones, about 92% of which are singletons. Concerning this clone itself: Its antigen is not identified.

This rearrangement joins TRBV7-2 to TRBJ2-3; 13 bases map to TRBD2. This sample comprised CD4+ or CD8+ T cells sorted from blood, obtained in a trial of the OX40 agonist ivuxolimab. The receptor's source is an adult with an advanced solid tumor such as melanoma, head and neck, liver or kidney cancer. The CDR3, as DNA: TGTGCCAGCAGCTGGACTAGCGGGGGACCAGATACGCAGTATTTT. Its translation is CASSWTSGGPDTQYF.